These T cell receptor beta chains were read from a single sample in a study of identical twins. Using its own MiXCR run on the 5' RACE reads, TCRdb lists one record per CDR3 protein. The data show 400,000 or so distinct CDR3 sequences, with approximately 8.7% seen just once and roughly 8.7% held by the top ten. What was sequenced was naive T cells sorted from blood. The receptor set was obtained from a woman in her fifties or sixties in good health. Each CDR3 is given with its conserved first and last residue.

V gene,CDR3 protein
TRBV11-2,CASSLDGGGIDTQYF
TRBV10-3,CAISTGAGTDTQYF
TRBV13,CASSRTSGLGEQFF
TRBV7-2,CASSLAGGVSGELFF
TRBV5-1,CASSLGYGGNEQFF
TRBV25-1,CASRGQAWEQFF
TRBV4-2,CASSHGTSGSPADTQYF
TRBV29-1,CSGGTATNEKLFF
TRBV11-2,CASSLEGRTTLPDTQYF
TRBV5-6,CASSLWGGYGYTF
TRBV7-9,CASSPPGGSYGYTF
TRBV7-9,CASSSPGLAALQYF
TRBV3-1,CASSRETRVF
TRBV27,CASRDPGLHSSTGELFF
TRBV6-6,CASKAGSANEKLFF